This paragraph reports one T cell receptor (beta chain). The CDR3 runs to 14 residues. The V gene end was trimmed by 6 bases and the J gene end by 1 base; junction bases not matched to a gene: 3. Germline V gene lookup returns CDR1 KGHDR and CDR2 SFDVKD. This entry belongs to a study of blood T cell repertoires in COVID-19. Here immunoSEQ multiplex PCR was the method, and the copy in TCRdb shows in-frame clones only, minus some. The sample contains hundreds of thousands of clones, 70% to 90% of which appear only once. The origin of this receptor is a man aged 50 or older who had been exposed to COVID-19. This chain connects TRBV24-1 to TRBJ2-3, with TRBD2 identical over 7 bases. The sequenced sample was PBMCs or T cells enriched from blood (not recorded which). CDR3 sequence reads: CATSNRGGTDTQYF. The DNA for the CDR3 is TGTGCCACCAGTAACCGGGGGGGCACAGATACGCAGTATTTT.